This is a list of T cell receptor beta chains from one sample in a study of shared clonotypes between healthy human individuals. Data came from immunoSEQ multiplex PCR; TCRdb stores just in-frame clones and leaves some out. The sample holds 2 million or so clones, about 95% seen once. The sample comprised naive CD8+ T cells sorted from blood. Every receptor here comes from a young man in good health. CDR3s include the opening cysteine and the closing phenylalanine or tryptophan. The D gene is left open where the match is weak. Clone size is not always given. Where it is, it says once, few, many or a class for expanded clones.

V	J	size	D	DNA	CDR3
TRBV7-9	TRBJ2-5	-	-	TGTGCCAGCAGCACGGAAAGGGGCCGGTGGAGGGAGACCCAGTACTTC	CASSTERGRWRETQYF
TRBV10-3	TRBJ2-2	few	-	TGTGCCATCAGTGAGTCGCGGGGGCCCACCGGGGAGCTGTTTTTT	CAISESRGPTGELFF
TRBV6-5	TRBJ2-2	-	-	TGTGCCAGCAGTTATATCGGAGGAGGGGAGCTGTTTTTT	CASSYIGGGELFF
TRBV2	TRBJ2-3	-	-	TGTGCCAGCAAAAGAGATGCAGATACGCAGTATTTT	CASKRDADTQYF
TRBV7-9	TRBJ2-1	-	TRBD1	TGTGCCAGCAGCTGGGGACAGGGGCTCTACAATGAGCAGTTCTTC	CASSWGQGLYNEQFF
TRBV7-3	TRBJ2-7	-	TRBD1	TGTGCCAGCAGCCCGGGACAGGGCGCCTACGAGCAGTACTTC	CASSPGQGAYEQYF
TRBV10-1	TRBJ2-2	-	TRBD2	TGCGCCAGCAGTGAGGGCGGGGGCACCGGGGAGCTGTTTTTT	CASSEGGGTGELFF
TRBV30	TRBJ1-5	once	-	TGTGCTGGCCAAGCTACAGGTCCCAATCAGCCCCAGCATTTT	CAGQATGPNQPQHF
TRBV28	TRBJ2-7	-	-	TGTGCCAGCAGCACACCGGACAGCCTCCTCTCCTACGAGCAGTACTTC	CASSTPDSLLSYEQYF
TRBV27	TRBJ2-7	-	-	TGTGCCAGCAGTTTAGAAGTCCCCCTTTTCTCCTACGAGCAGTACTTC	CASSLEVPLFSYEQYF
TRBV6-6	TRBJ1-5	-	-	TGTGCCAGCAGTAAGTCCCGAAATCAGCCCCAGCATTTT	CASSKSRNQPQHF
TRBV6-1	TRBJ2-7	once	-	TGTGCCAGCAGTGAAGGCTGGGCCGTGATACAGGAGCAGTACTTC	CASSEGWAVIQEQYF
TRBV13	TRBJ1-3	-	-	TGTGCCAGCAGCCCCGAGTCTGGAAACACCATATATTTT	CASSPESGNTIYF
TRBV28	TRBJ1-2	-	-	TGTGCCAGCAGTTTTCGGGGCAGGGTAACTAACTATGGCTACACCTTC	CASSFRGRVTNYGYTF
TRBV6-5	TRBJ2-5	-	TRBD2	TGTGCCAGCAGGACTCTAGCGGGTTTCCAAGAGACCCAGTACTTC	CASRTLAGFQETQYF
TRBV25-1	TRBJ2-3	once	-	TGTGCCAGCAGTCCATTTAGCGAGACTCCCTTTGGTTACTATACGCAGTATTTT	CASSPFSETPFGYYTQYF
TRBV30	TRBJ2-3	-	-	TGTGCCTGGAGTTCCAAGGGGGGAGATACGCAGTATTTT	CAWSSKGGDTQYF
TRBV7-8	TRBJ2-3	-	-	TGTGCCAGCAGCCACTCAGGGGGGGTAAACCCAGATACGCAGTATTTT	CASSHSGGVNPDTQYF
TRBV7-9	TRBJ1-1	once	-	TGTGCCAGCAGCTTAACGGCCCCCCCTACGGCTTTCTTT	CASSLTAPPTAFF
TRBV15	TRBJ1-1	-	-	TGTGCCACCAGCAGAGGGCTGCTAAACACTGAAGCTTTCTTT	CATSRGLLNTEAFF
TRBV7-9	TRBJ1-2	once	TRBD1	TGTGCCAGCAGCTTAGGGACAGGCGCCAATTTGGGCTACACCTTC	CASSLGTGANLGYTF
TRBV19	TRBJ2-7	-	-	TGTGCCAGTCGATCGAGGCTAGCAGGCTACGAGCAGTACTTC	CASRSRLAGYEQYF
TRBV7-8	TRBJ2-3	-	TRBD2	TGTGCCAGCACTTACGACCCCGGGACTAGCTTCGGAGATACGCAGTATTTT	CASTYDPGTSFGDTQYF
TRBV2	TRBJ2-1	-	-	TGTGCCAGCACCTTGGGATCATATGAGCAGTTCTTC	CASTLGSYEQFF
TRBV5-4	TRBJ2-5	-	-	TGTGCCAGCAGCTCCAACAGGGAAGAGACCCAGTACTTC	CASSSNREETQYF
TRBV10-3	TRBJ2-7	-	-	TGTGCCATCAGCCCCGGGCCCCTTTACGAGCAGTACTTC	CAISPGPLYEQYF
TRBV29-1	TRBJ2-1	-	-	TGCAGCGTTACGACCTTGTCGTATGAGCAGTTCTTC	CSVTTLSYEQFF
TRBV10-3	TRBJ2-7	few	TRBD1	TGTGCCATCAGTGGGTGGGACAGCTCCTACGAGCAGTACTTC	CAISGWDSSYEQYF
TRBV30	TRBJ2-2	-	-	TGTGCCTCTCCTCTCGGGGTTCAGACCGGGGAGCTGTTTTTT	CASPLGVQTGELFF
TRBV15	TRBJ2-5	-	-	TGTGCCACCAGCTCTAGGAGGGGGGGGCCAGGAGAGACCCAGTACTTC	CATSSRRGGPGETQYF
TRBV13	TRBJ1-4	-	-	TGTGCCAGCAGTTCCGACTGGGATGAAAAACTGTTTTTT	CASSSDWDEKLFF
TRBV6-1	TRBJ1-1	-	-	TGTGCCAGCAGTGACTTGGTCAGGGCCCCCACTGAAGCTTTCTTT	CASSDLVRAPTEAFF
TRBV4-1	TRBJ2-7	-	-	TGCGCCAGCAGCCAAGGCACCACCTACGAGCAGTACTTC	CASSQGTTYEQYF
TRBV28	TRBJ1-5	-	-	TGTGCCAGCAGTTCTCTGGACAGCCAGGATCAGCCCCAGCATTTT	CASSSLDSQDQPQHF
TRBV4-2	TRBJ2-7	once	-	TGTGCCAGCAGCCAATCCCAGGGTTCCTACGAGCAGTACTTC	CASSQSQGSYEQYF
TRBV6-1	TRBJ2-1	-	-	TGTGCCAGCAGTGATCTGGGAAGCGGCAAGCAGTTCTTC	CASSDLGSGKQFF
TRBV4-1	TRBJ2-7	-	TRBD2	TGCGCCAGCAGCCTGCAGACTAGCGGGACACCCTACGAGCAGTACTTC	CASSLQTSGTPYEQYF
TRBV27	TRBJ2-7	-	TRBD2	TGTGCCAGCAGTCCCTCCCGCGGGGGGATTTCCTACGAGCAGTACTTC	CASSPSRGGISYEQYF
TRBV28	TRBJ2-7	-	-	TGTGCCAGCGGTGACTTTAACTCCTACGAGCAGTACTTC	CASGDFNSYEQYF
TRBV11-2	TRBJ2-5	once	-	TGTGCCAGCAGCCTAGTAGACTTTAGACTTGAGGGGCAAGAGACCCAGTACTTC	CASSLVDFRLEGQETQYF
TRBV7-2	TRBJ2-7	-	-	TGTGCCAGCAACGTAAGGCGGGGCGCCGCCTACGAGCAGTACTTC	CASNVRRGAAYEQYF
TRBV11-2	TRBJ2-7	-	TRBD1	TGTGCCAGCAGCCAAGGGACAGGCTACGAGCAGTACTTC	CASSQGTGYEQYF
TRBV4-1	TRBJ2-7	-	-	TGCGCCAGCAGCCAAGAGCGTGCGACCTACGAGCAGTACTTC	CASSQERATYEQYF
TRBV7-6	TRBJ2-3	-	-	TGTGCCAGCACCTTGGGGGGCGCAGATACGCAGTATTTT	CASTLGGADTQYF
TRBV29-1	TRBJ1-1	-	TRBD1	TGCAGCGTGGGACAGGGGGGGGCTGAAGCTTTCTTT	CSVGQGGAEAFF
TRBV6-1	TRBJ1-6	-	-	TGTGCCAGCTCAGAGGAACACTCCTATAATTCACCCCTCCACTTT	CASSEEHSYNSPLHF
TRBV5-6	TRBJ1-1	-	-	TGTGCCAGCAGCTTGTCGACCACTGAAGCTTTCTTT	CASSLSTTEAFF
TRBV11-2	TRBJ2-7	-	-	TGTGCCAGCAGCTCCCCCCCTACCCCCTACGAGCAGTACTTC	CASSSPPTPYEQYF
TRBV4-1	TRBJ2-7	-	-	TGCGCCAGCAGCCAAAGCCAGGGTGGATACGAGCAGTACTTC	CASSQSQGGYEQYF
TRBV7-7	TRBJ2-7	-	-	TGTGCTAGCCCCCCGGGAGCATACGAGCAGTACTTC	CASPPGAYEQYF